These 9 T cell receptor beta chains share one sample of origin, sequenced in a study of shared clonotypes between healthy human individuals. Naive CD8 isolation took CD45RO-negative cells positively selected for CCR7 and excluded terminally differentiated effector memory CD45RA+ cells. The table came from immunoSEQ multiplex PCR; TCRdb's copy has only in-frame clones and leaves some out. The sample includes a few hundred thousand clones, around 95% of them seen just once. Sequencing was done on a sample of naive CD8+ T cells sorted from blood. These receptors all stem from a young woman in good health.

The chain has TRBV29-1 and TRBJ1-1; a possible D gene is TRBD1 (6 bases). V lost 3 bases and J lost 4, with 12 bases in between. Germline CDR1 SQVTM, CDR2 ANQGSEA. This CDR3 comprises 13 residues. The CDR3, as DNA: TGCAGCGTTGATGACAGGTGGGGCACTGAAGCTTTCTTT. It codes for CSVDDRWGTEAFF.

In the case of this clone: The same CDR3 can be traced to other DNA sequences in this sample. The chain couples TRBV5-1 to TRBJ2-1; 11 positions match TRBD2. This CDR3 region has 15 residues. The V and J ends lost 4 bases and 5 bases, in that order; junction bases with no gene match: 5. CDR1 and CDR2 from the germline V gene are SGHRS and YFSETQ. The CDR3 loop is CASSLGTSGNNEQFF. DNA of the CDR3: TGCGCCAGCAGCCTAGGGACTAGCGGCAACAATGAGCAGTTCTTC.

V gene TRBV5-4 combines with J gene TRBJ2-5, with D unclear. Trimming shortened V by 4 bases and J by 3 bases, and 10 bases separated the two germline ends. Germline V CDR1 and CDR2: SGHNT, YYREEE (reference sequence). The CDR3 is 13 amino acids. The CDR3 DNA reads TGTGCCAGCAGCCCGGAAGCAGAAGAGACCCAGTACTTC. This sequence encodes CASSPEAEETQYF.

This rearrangement joins TRBV25-1 to TRBJ1-2, with TRBD1 as a possible D gene (6 bases). The CDR3 sequence is 13 residues long. The germline V gene has CDR1 MGHDK and CDR2 SYGVNS. The V and J ends lost 6 bases and 3 bases respectively, with 11 bases between them. CDR3 residues: CASSSRQDYGYTF. In DNA, the CDR3 is TGTGCCAGCAGCAGCAGACAGGACTATGGCTACACCTTC.

The CDR3 loop reads CASSQAADNEQFF. Written as DNA, the CDR3 is TGCGCCAGCAGCCAAGCGGCGGACAATGAGCAGTTCTTC. The genes are TRBV4-1 and TRBJ2-1; D call uncertain. Trimming cost V 1 base and J 5 bases, with 6 bases left between them. This CDR3 comprises 13 residues. Germline V gene data show CDR1 as MGHRA and CDR2 as YSYEKL.

CDR3 bases: TGTGCCAGCAGTCCCACCCCTGGACTAGCGGGAACCGGGGAGCTGTTTTTT. This translates into CASSPTPGLAGTGELFF. V and J are TRBV27 and TRBJ2-2; 12 bases map to TRBD2. Looked up from germline, CDR1 is MNHEY and CDR2 is SMNVEV (reference sequence). The V segment lost 5 bases and the J segment 5 bases; nucleotides outside the gene matches: 9. The CDR3 sequence is 17 residues long.

This clone showed up just once. This rearrangement joins TRBV27 to TRBJ1-1; D gene ambiguous. The CDR3 is made up of 13 amino acids. V was cut by 2 bases and J by 3 bases, with 7 bases left in between. The V gene's germline CDR1 is MNHEY and CDR2 SMNVEV (reference sequence). In DNA, the CDR3 is TGTGCCAGCAGTTTAGGCACTTACACTGAAGCTTTCTTT. This gives the protein CASSLGTYTEAFF.

The chain combines TRBV16 with TRBJ2-4; D may correspond to TRBD1 or TRBD2 (5 bases each). In germline, CDR1 is KGHSY, CDR2 FQNENV. The CDR3 is made up of 13 amino acids. Trimming removed 3 bases from V and 5 bases from J, with 8 bases in between. The CDR3 region is CASSHRGENIQYF. The CDR3 bases are TGTGCCAGCAGCCACAGAGGGGAAAACATTCAGTACTTC.

This clone has only one observation. This chain connects TRBV10-2 to TRBJ1-1, with TRBD1 matching 7 bases. Trimming cost V 6 bases and J 4 bases; bases outside gene matches: 8. This CDR3 region has 14 residues. Per germline, CDR1 WSHSY and CDR2 SAAADI. CDR3 DNA sequence: TGCGCCAGCAGGGCAACAGGGGTAGGCACTGAAGCTTTCTTT. Translation: CASRATGVGTEAFF.